Shown below are 27 T cell receptor beta chains from a single sample sequenced in a study of graft-versus-host responses after intestinal transplantation. Produced via immunoSEQ multiplex PCR; TCRdb's table is partial and in-frame only. This table has about 3,300 clones, over 60% appearing once. Lymphocytes (intraepithelial and lamina propria) were released by processing the graft tissue. The sample here was ileum tissue, taken approximately 17 and 21 days after intestinal transplantation. Every receptor here comes from a human patient who received an intestinal transplant, so some T cells may come from the graft donor.

This chain links TRBV1 with TRBJ2-6. TRBV1 is classified as a pseudogene. The CDR3 consists of 18 residues. Written as DNA, the CDR3 is TGCACCAGCAGAAGGATACGTTTGTGCACAAAGCGGGCCAACGTCCTGACTTTC. This codes for CTSRRIRLCTKRANVLTF.

The V gene is TRBV6-5, the J gene TRBJ2-3; either TRBD1 or TRBD2 may fit D (5 bases each). This CDR3 region has 15 residues. The germline gives CDR1 MNHEY, CDR2 SVGAGI. Deletions cut 0 bases from V and 5 bases from J, with 12 bases between. In nucleotides, the CDR3 is TGTGCCAGCAGTTACTCTTCCTGGGGGAAAGATACGCAGTATTTT. Its protein is CASSYSSWGKDTQYF.

The gene calls are TRBV7-6 and TRBJ2-1, with 7 bases that match TRBD1. Trimming cost V 5 bases and J 0 bases; bases outside gene matches: 13. The V gene's germline CDR1 is SGHVS and CDR2 FNYEAQ. The CDR3 is made up of 18 amino acids. CDR3 DNA: TGTGCCAGCAGCCAAATATCGCAGGGGGTGAGCTCCTACAATGAGCAGTTCTTC. Its protein product is CASSQISQGVSSYNEQFF.

This chain joins TRBV6-4 and TRBJ2-1, with D perhaps matching TRBD2 (6 bases). CDR3 length: 15 amino acids. V was cut by 3 bases and J by 3 bases, with 12 bases left in between. CDR1 MRHNA and CDR2 SNTAGT come from the germline V gene. CDR3 loop: CASSEGVGGYNEQFF. The CDR3 DNA follows: TGTGCCAGCAGTGAAGGGGTGGGGGGCTACAATGAGCAGTTCTTC.

This clone turned up a few times. V gene TRBV10-2 combines with J gene TRBJ2-2; D perhaps matches TRBD1 (5 bases). Germline lookup yields CDR1 WSHSY and CDR2 SAAADI. The CDR3 runs 14 residues. Between the trimmed V and J ends, which lost 6 bases and 2 bases, there was a span of 10 bases. CDR3 loop: CASRVRVNTGELFF. As DNA, the CDR3 is TGCGCCAGCAGGGTCAGGGTAAACACCGGGGAGCTGTTTTTT.

The rearrangement joins TRBV5-6 to TRBJ2-3, with TRBD1 as a possible D gene (5 bases). V was clipped by 4 bases and J by 0 bases, with 15 bases between them. There are 16 residues in the CDR3. CDR1 and CDR2 from the germline V gene are SGHDT and YYEEEE. The DNA of the CDR3 is TGTGCCAGCAGCCTCGGACAAACCCTTAGCACAGATACGCAGTATTTT. It yields the protein CASSLGQTLSTDTQYF.

This clone was detected a few times. This specimen includes other DNA sequences encoding the same CDR3. V is TRBV6-5 and J is TRBJ2-1; TRBD2 agrees at 9 bases. The J segment lost 5 bases and the V segment lost 6 bases, leaving 8 bases of the junction unmatched. The CDR3 covers 15 residues. Germline V lookup: CDR1 MNHEY, CDR2 SVGAGI. CDR3 loop: CASSLAGGPNNEQFF. The CDR3 DNA is TGTGCCAGCAGCCTGGCGGGGGGGCCAAACAATGAGCAGTTCTTC.

This chain joins TRBV6-1 and TRBJ2-1, with TRBD2 matching over 10 bases. Germline-derived CDR1 and CDR2 are MNHNS and SASEGT. The CDR3 length is 17 residues. V dropped 2 bases and J dropped 8; count of bases not matched to a gene: 12. For the CDR3, the DNA is TGTGCCAGCAGTGAATCGATGAGCGGGGGGGCATTCGATGAGCAGTTCTTC. Residues: CASSESMSGGAFDEQFF.

This sequence joins TRBV19 and TRBJ1-5; 7 bases agree with TRBD1. Germline lookup yields CDR1 LNHDA and CDR2 SQIVND (reference sequence). The CDR3 extends over 15 amino acids. V shed 10 bases, J shed 2 bases, and the junction held 11 bases outside the gene matches. The CDR3 sequence is CATQVGGGRNQPQHF. For the CDR3, the DNA is TGTGCCACCCAAGTGGGAGGGGGCCGCAATCAGCCCCAGCATTTT.

The gene calls are TRBV28 and TRBJ1-2; 12 nucleotides match TRBD1. CDR1 is MDHEN and CDR2 is SYDVKM in the germline V gene. The CDR3 totals 18 residues. V lost 7 bases to trimming and J lost 3 bases; unmatched junction nucleotides: 15. The CDR3: CASTYSRGQGALYYGYTF. The CDR3 nucleotides are TGTGCCAGCACCTACTCCCGGGGACAGGGGGCTTTATACTATGGCTACACCTTC.

This sequence joins TRBV5-1 and TRBJ2-2, with D possibly matching TRBD1 (6 bases). The V and J ends lost 0 bases and 5 bases respectively, with 11 bases between them. Germline lookup yields CDR1 SGHRS and CDR2 YFSETQ. The CDR3 spans 15 residues. CDR3 DNA sequence: TGCGCCAGCAGCTTGGATGTAAGGGGGACCGGGGAGCTGTTTTTT. This sequence encodes CASSLDVRGTGELFF.

This chain uses TRBV7-9 with TRBJ2-7; no reliable D call. Germline CDR1 reads SEHNR; CDR2 reads FQNEAQ (reference sequence). This CDR3 contains 15 residues. Trimming stripped 4 bases from V and 6 bases from J, with 19 bases between. The CDR3 DNA reads TGTGCCAGCAGCTCCACCAGAGGTTTGTGGGGCGAGCAGTACTTC. Its translation: CASSSTRGLWGEQYF.

This chain uses TRBV16 with TRBJ1-6, with TRBD1 identical over 7 bases. This CDR3 is 17 amino acids long. Losses at the gene ends were 1 base for V and 6 bases for J; bases not matched to a gene: 9. The germline gives CDR1 KGHSY, CDR2 FQNENV. For the CDR3, the DNA is TGTGCCAGCAGCCAATTTCCACCGGGACAGATTAATTCACCCCTCCACTTT. It encodes CASSQFPPGQINSPLHF. The variable domain in full, with the rest retrieved from reference TRBV16 and TRBJ1-6, is GEEVAQTPKHLVRGEGQKAKLYCAPIKGHSYVFWYQQVLKNEFKFLISFQNENVFDETGMPKERFSAKCLPNSPCSLEIQATKLEDSAVYFCASSQFPPGQINSPLHFGNGTRLTVT.

The genes are TRBV2 and TRBJ2-4; D might be TRBD1 or TRBD2, each matching 9 bases. Germline assignment: CDR1 SNHLY and CDR2 FYNNEI. The CDR3 has 15 residues. Trimming took off 8 bases at V and 12 bases at J, with 26 bases between the two ends. CDR3 protein: CASPPGTGQRGDQYF. Here the CDR3 DNA reads TGTGCCAGCCCCCCGGGGACAGGGCAGCGGGGGGATCAGTACTTC. The variable domain in full, completed from reference TRBV2 and TRBJ2-4, reads EPEVTQTPSHQVTQMGQEVILRCVPISNHLYFYWYRQILGQKVEFLVSFYNNEISEKSEIFDDQFSVERPDGSNFTLKIRSTKLEDSAMYFCASPPGTGQRGDQYFGAGTRLSVL.

This clone was seen a handful of times. The chain employs TRBV7-9 and TRBJ1-2; 9 positions agree with TRBD1. The CDR3 extends over 14 amino acids. V was clipped by 5 bases and J by 8 bases; unmatched bases: 9. Germline-derived CDR1 and CDR2 are SEHNR and FQNEAQ (reference sequence). CDR3 nucleotides: TGTGCCAGCAGCCAGCCGGGACAGGGTATCGGCTACACCTTC. It codes for CASSQPGQGIGYTF.

The J gene is TRBJ2-7, the V gene TRBV7-9, with TRBD1 matching over 7 bases. The ends lost 5 bases at V and 3 bases at J; junction bases unmatched: 7. Germline values: CDR1 SEHNR, CDR2 FQNEAQ (reference sequence). This CDR3 comprises 14 residues. CDR3 DNA sequence: TGTGCCAGCAGCAAACCGGGACAGCTCTACGAGCAGTACTTC. Protein: CASSKPGQLYEQYF.

The chain couples TRBV28 to TRBJ2-1; TRBD1 matches 8 bases. J was trimmed by 0 bases and V by 3 bases; bases with no gene match: 7. The CDR3 consists of 17 residues. Germline CDR1 and CDR2: MDHEN and SYDVKM. CDR3 sequence: CASSFRTGRYSYNEQFF. In DNA, the CDR3 is TGTGCCAGCAGTTTCAGGACAGGGAGGTACTCCTACAATGAGCAGTTCTTC.

The rearrangement uses TRBV29-1 and TRBJ2-2, with D possibly being TRBD1 (6 bases). Trimming took 3 bases from V and 1 from J, leaving 12 bases between them. The CDR3 covers 15 residues. CDR1 is SQVTM and CDR2 is ANQGSEA in the germline V gene. CDR3 in DNA: TGCAGCGTTGACGGTGGGGGCAGGAACACCGGGGAGCTGTTTTTT. Protein sequence: CSVDGGGRNTGELFF.

The chain is built from TRBV5-4 and TRBJ2-7; D assignment may be TRBD1 or TRBD2 (7 bases each). The CDR3 consists of 15 residues. V lost 4 bases and J 4 bases, leaving 18 bases between the germline ends. Germline assignment: CDR1 SGHNT and CDR2 YYREEE (reference sequence). The CDR3, as DNA: TGTGCCAGCAGCCCTAAGGGAGGGGGCTCGTACGAGCAGTACTTC. Translating gives CASSPKGGGSYEQYF.

The V gene is TRBV25-1, the J gene TRBJ1-1; possible D gene TRBD1, 5 bases. This CDR3 is built from 14 residues. Trimming took off 6 bases at V and 3 bases at J, with 14 bases between the two ends. Germline V lookup: CDR1 MGHDK, CDR2 SYGVNS. CDR3: CASSPGFGDTEAFF. CDR3 coding DNA: TGTGCCAGCAGCCCAGGGTTCGGGGACACTGAAGCTTTCTTT. The complete variable domain, with remaining parts taken from reference TRBV25-1 and TRBJ1-1, reads EADIYQTPRYLVIGTGKKITLECSQTMGHDKMYWYQQDPGMELHLIHYSYGVNSTEKGDLSSESTVSRIRTEHFPLTLESARPSHTSQYLCASSPGFGDTEAFFGQGTRLTVV.

V usage is TRBV28 and J usage is TRBJ1-5; D call uncertain. Germline values: CDR1 MDHEN, CDR2 SYDVKM. The CDR3 is made up of 13 amino acids. V dropped 10 bases and J dropped 3 bases, with 13 bases sitting between them. CDR3 sequence (DNA): TGTGCCACCGAGCAGAGTCTCAATCAGCCCCAGCATTTT. Its translation: CATEQSLNQPQHF.

The chain carries TRBV11-2 and TRBJ1-4, with 8 bases fitting TRBD1. J was trimmed by 6 bases and V by 1 base; bases with no gene match: 7. Germline V lookup: CDR1 SGHAT, CDR2 FQNNGV. The CDR3 is 16 residues long. In DNA, the CDR3 is TGTGCCAGCAGCTTAGGAGGACAGGGTGGCGATGAAAAACTGTTTTTT. Its translation: CASSLGGQGGDEKLFF. The full variable domain, with the rest looked up from reference TRBV11-2 and TRBJ1-4, is EAGVAQSPRYKIIEKRQSVAFWCNPISGHATLYWYQQILGQGPKLLIQFQNNGVVDDSQLPKDRFSAERLKGVDSTLKIQPAKLEDSAVYLCASSLGGQGGDEKLFFGSGTQLSVL.

The chain recombines TRBV12-5 with TRBJ2-1; weak D call: TRBD2 (6 bases). The CDR3 runs 15 residues. The germline V gene encodes CDR1 LGHNT and CDR2 FRNRAP. V was clipped by 5 bases and J by 4 bases, with 15 bases between them. The CDR3 reads CASGPGRGTYNEQFF. The CDR3, as DNA: TGTGCTAGTGGTCCGGGGCGGGGAACTTACAATGAGCAGTTCTTC.

This clone was seen only once. The rearrangement joins TRBV19 to TRBJ1-2; D not resolved. Looked up from germline, CDR1 is LNHDA and CDR2 is SQIVND (reference sequence). The CDR3 consists of 12 residues. With 7 bases removed from V and 4 bases from J, the gap between germline ends came to 10 bases. The CDR3 DNA reads as TGTGCCAGTACGGCCAGCATCTATGGCTACACCTTC. This codes for CASTASIYGYTF.

This clone has just one count. The chain recombines TRBV27 with TRBJ2-7, with 9 bases aligning to TRBD1. The CDR3 spans 14 residues. V was pared by 5 bases and J by 7 bases, with 9 bases of the junction left unmatched. The germline V gene has CDR1 MNHEY and CDR2 SMNVEV (reference sequence). CDR3 sequence: CASSGPGQGVEQYF. CDR3 nucleotides: TGTGCCAGCAGTGGGCCGGGACAGGGCGTAGAGCAGTACTTC.

The CDR3 DNA is TGTGCCAGCAGCCAAGATTGGGGGGAGGAGACCCAGTACTTC. As protein: CASSQDWGEETQYF. The rearrangement links TRBV4-2 to TRBJ2-5, with D possibly TRBD2 on 6 matching bases. Germline CDR1 is LGHNA and CDR2 is YNFKEQ. This CDR3 is 14 amino acids long. The V end was cut by 0 bases, the J end by 5 bases, with 10 bases between.

The chain has TRBV27 and TRBJ2-1, with TRBD2 as a possible D gene (5 bases). V was clipped by 5 bases and J by 2 bases, with 13 bases between them. CDR1 is MNHEY and CDR2 is SMNVEV in the germline V gene (reference sequence). CDR3 length equals 15 residues. The CDR3 coding sequence is TGTGCCAGCAGTCGGATAGGACTGCCCTACAATGAGCAGTTCTTC. Protein sequence: CASSRIGLPYNEQFF.